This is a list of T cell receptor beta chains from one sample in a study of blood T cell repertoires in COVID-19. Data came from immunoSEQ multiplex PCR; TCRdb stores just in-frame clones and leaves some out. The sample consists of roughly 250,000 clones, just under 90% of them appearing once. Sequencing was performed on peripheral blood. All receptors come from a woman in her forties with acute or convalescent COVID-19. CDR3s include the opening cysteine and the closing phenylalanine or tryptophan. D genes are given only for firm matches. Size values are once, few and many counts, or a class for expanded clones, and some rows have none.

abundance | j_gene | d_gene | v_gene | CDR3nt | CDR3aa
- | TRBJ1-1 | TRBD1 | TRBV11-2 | TGTGCCAGCAGCTCAGGAGGGACAGGAGCCAACACTGAAGCTTTCTTT | CASSSGGTGANTEAFF
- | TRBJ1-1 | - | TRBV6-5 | TGTGCCAGCAGCTGGGGGGAGAACACTGAAGCTTTCTTT | CASSWGENTEAFF
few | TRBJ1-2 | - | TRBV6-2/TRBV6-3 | TGTGCCAGCAGTTACAGGCAGGGATATGGCTACACCTTC | CASSYRQGYGYTF
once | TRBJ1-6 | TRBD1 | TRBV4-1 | TGCGCCAGCAGCCAGGGACCAGGACAGGCGTTTCGGTCACCCCTCCACTTT | CASSQGPGQAFRSPLHF
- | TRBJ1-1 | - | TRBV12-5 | TGTGCTAGTGGTTTTTCTGGACAGCACACTGAAGCTTTCTTT | CASGFSGQHTEAFF
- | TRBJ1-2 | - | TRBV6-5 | TGTGCCAGCAGTTACGGGAGAGGGAACTATGGCTACACCTTC | CASSYGRGNYGYTF
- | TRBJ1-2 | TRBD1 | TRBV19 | TGTGCCAGCGGACGAAGACAGGGGGCATATGGCTACACCTTC | CASGRRQGAYGYTF
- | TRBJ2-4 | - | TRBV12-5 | TGTGCTAGTGGTTTGGTATTCAGCCTTAGAGGGCATCGAGACAAAAACATTCAGTACTTC | CASGLVFSLRGHRDKNIQYF
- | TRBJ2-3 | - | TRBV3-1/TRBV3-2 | TGTGCCAGCAGCGTGACACGTGCACCAGATACGCAGTATTTT | CASSVTRAPDTQYF
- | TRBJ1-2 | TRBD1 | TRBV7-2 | TGTGCCAGCAGCGTTACAGGGGACTATGGCTACACCTTC | CASSVTGDYGYTF
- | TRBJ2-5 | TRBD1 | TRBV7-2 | TGTGCCAGCAGCCTCGGGACAGGTCGAGAGACCCAGTACTTC | CASSLGTGRETQYF
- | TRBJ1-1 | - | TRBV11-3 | TGTGCCAGCAGCGGCAGGAACACTGAAGCTTTCTTT | CASSGRNTEAFF
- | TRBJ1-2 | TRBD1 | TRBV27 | TGTGCCAGCAGTTTATCGAGGCGGGACAGCTATGGCTACACCTTC | CASSLSRRDSYGYTF
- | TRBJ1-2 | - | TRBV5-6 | TGTGCCAGCACCCTTCCGGGACTTGGATCGGGGGGCTACACCTTC | CASTLPGLGSGGYTF
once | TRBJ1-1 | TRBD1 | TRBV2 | TGTGCCAGCAGTGGGACAGGGTGGATTGAGGCTTTCTTT | CASSGTGWIEAFF
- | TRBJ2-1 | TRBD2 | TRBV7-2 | TGTGCCAGCAGCTTAGGGGCTAGCGGGGGGTACAATGAGCAGTTCTTC | CASSLGASGGYNEQFF
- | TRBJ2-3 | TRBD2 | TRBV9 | TGTGCCAGCAGCCCCGCGGGGACTAGCGGGGGGGCCACAGATACGCAGTATTTT | CASSPAGTSGGATDTQYF
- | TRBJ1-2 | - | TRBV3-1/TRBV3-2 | TGTGCCAGCAGCCAAGCTGGCGGCTACACCTTC | CASSQAGGYTF
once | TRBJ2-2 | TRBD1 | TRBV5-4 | TGTGCCAGCAGCTTCCGGGACAGCAACACCGGGGAGCTGTTTTTT | CASSFRDSNTGELFF
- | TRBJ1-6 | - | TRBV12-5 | TGTGCTAGTGGCCATCACCGGGACTCGAGCTCCTATAATTCACCCCTCCACTTT | CASGHHRDSSSYNSPLHF
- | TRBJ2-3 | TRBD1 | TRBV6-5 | TGTGCCAGCAGCTCCCCGACAGGGACCACAGATACGCAGTATTTT | CASSSPTGTTDTQYF
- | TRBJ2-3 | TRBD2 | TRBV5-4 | TGTGCCAGCCGGAGCGGGGTGACTGATACGCAGTATTTT | CASRSGVTDTQYF
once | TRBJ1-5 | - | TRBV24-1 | TGTGCCACCAGTGAGGGCGGGAAGCCCCAGCATTTT | CATSEGGKPQHF
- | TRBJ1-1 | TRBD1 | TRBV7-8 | TGTGCCAGCAGCTTTGGACAGGTTTTTAGGCAAGGGACGGCTTTCTTT | CASSFGQVFRQGTAFF
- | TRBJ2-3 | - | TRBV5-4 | TGTGCCAGCAGCCGAAGGGTAGGGGGGGCCGGGACAGATACGCAGTATTTT | CASSRRVGGAGTDTQYF
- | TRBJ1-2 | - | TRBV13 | TGTGCCAGCAGCCGAAGCCCCTATGGCTACACCTTC | CASSRSPYGYTF
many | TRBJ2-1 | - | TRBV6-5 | TGTGCCAGCACCCGGACAGCCGACAATGAGCAGTTCTTC | CASTRTADNEQFF
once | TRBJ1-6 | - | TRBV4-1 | TGCGCCAGCAGCAGCTACAGGGAGTCTAATTCACCCCTCCACTTT | CASSSYRESNSPLHF
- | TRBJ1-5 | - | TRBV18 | TGTGCCAGCTCACCACAAGACAGTGGCAATCAGCCCCAGCATTTT | CASSPQDSGNQPQHF
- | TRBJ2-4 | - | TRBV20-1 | TGCAGTGCTAGTCGTCAGGGAGCCAAAAACATTCAGTACTTC | CSASRQGAKNIQYF
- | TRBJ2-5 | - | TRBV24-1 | TGTGCCACCAGTGCCCTGACTAGTGTGGAGACCCAGTACTTC | CATSALTSVETQYF
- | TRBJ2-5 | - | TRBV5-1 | TGCGCCAGCAGCCGCCGCCGGGAGACCCAGTACTTC | CASSRRRETQYF
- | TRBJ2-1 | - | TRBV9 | TGTGCCAGCAGCGTAGGAGGCAGAAGCAATGAGCAGTTCTTC | CASSVGGRSNEQFF
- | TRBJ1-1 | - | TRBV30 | TGTGCCTGGGGGCGAAGGATCACTGAAGCTTTCTTT | CAWGRRITEAFF
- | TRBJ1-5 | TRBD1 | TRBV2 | TGTGCCAGCAGGAAGGACAGGAACGGCAATCAGCCCCAGCATTTT | CASRKDRNGNQPQHF
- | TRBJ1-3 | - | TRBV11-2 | TGTGCCAGCAGCCCTCTTGTCTCTGGAAACACCATATATTTT | CASSPLVSGNTIYF
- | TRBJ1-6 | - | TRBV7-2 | TGTGCCAGCAGCCTCAGGAATTCACCCCTCCACTTT | CASSLRNSPLHF
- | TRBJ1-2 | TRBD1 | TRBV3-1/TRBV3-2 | TGTGCCAGCAGCCAAGAGGGCCAGGGCCAGGGGGCTAACTATGGCTACACCTTC | CASSQEGQGQGANYGYTF
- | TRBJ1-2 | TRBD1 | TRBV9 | TGTGCCAGCAGCGTTGCCGCGACAGGGGGCCATGGCTACACCTTC | CASSVAATGGHGYTF
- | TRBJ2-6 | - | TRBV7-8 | TGTGCCAGCAGCTTTTCCACTAGTGGGTATCCTCGCTCTGGGGCCAACGTCCTGACTTTC | CASSFSTSGYPRSGANVLTF
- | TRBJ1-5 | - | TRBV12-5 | TGTGCTAGTGGTTTGGTGGGGAGATATAGCAATCAGCCCCAGCATTTT | CASGLVGRYSNQPQHF
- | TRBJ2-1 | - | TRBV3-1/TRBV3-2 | TGTGCCAGCAGCCGCAGCAGGACAGTCATGGGTGAGCAGTTCTTC | CASSRSRTVMGEQFF
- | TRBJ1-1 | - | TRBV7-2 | TGTGCCAGCAGCTTCCCGCGGGGAGGAGGGAACACTGAAGCTTTCTTT | CASSFPRGGGNTEAFF
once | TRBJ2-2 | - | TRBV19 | TGTGCCAGTAGTGGGGAGCCGAACACCGGGGAGCTGTTTTTT | CASSGEPNTGELFF